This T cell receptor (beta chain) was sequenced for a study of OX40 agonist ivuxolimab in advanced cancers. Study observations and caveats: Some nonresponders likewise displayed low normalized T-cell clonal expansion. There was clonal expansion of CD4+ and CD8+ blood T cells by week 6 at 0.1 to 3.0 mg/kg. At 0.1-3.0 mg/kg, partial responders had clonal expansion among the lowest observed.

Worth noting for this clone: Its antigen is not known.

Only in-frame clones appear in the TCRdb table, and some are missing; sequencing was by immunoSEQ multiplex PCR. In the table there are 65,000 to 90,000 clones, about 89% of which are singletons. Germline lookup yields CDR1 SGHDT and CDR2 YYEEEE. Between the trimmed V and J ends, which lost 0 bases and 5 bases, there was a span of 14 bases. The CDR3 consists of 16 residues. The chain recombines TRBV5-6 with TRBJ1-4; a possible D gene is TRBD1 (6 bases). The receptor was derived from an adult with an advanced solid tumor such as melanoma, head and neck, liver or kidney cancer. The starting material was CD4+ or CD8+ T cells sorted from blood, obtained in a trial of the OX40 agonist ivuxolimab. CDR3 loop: CASSLAGRGINEKLFF. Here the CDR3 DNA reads TGTGCCAGCAGCTTGGCCGGTAGGGGGATCAATGAAAAACTGTTTTTT.